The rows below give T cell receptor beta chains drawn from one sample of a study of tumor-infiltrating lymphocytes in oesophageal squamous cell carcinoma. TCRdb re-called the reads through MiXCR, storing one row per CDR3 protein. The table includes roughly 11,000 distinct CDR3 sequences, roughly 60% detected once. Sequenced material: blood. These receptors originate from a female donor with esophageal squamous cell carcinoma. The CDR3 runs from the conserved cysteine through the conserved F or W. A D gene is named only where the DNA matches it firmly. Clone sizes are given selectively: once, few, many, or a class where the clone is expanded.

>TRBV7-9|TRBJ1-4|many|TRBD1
CASSFGQGGEKLFF
TGTGCCAGCAGCTTTGGACAGGGAGGGGAAAAACTGTTTTTT
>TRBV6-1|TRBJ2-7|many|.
CASSFGRWKSYEQYF
TGTGCCAGCAGCTTTGGTAGGTGGAAGTCCTACGAGCAGTACTTC
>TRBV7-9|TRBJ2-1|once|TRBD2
CASSSTSTSYNEQFF
TGTGCCAGCAGCTCGACTAGCACTTCCTACAATGAGCAGTTCTTC
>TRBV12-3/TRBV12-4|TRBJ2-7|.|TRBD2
CASSPSGSYEQYF
TGTGCCAGCTCCCCTAGCGGGAGTTACGAGCAGTACTTC
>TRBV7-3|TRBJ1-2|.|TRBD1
CASRGTGCSYTF
TGTGCCAGCAGGGGGACAGGGTGTAGCTACACCTTC
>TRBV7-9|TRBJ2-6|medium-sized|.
CASRKTATDLTF
TGTGCCAGCAGAAAGACAGCCACCGACCTGACTTTC
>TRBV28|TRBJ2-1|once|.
CASRPGTAAYNEQFF
TGTGCCAGCAGGCCAGGGACGGCGGCCTACAATGAGCAGTTCTTC
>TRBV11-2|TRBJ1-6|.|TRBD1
CASSRQGTSPLHF
TGTGCCAGCAGCCGACAGGGAACTTCACCCCTCCACTTT
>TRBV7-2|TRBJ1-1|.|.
CASSLERLNSPLHF
TGTGCCAGCAGCTTAGAACGGTTGAATTCACCCCTCCACTTC
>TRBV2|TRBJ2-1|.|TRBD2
CASSEAKLADLNEQFF
TGTGCCAGCAGTGAAGCAAAGCTAGCGGACCTTAATGAGCAGTTCTTC
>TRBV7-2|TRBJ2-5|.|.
CASSSGSYNEQYF
TGTGCCAGCAGCTCAGGCTCCTACAATGAGCAGTACTTC
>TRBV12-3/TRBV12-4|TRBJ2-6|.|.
CASSLGRGVAGANVLTF
TGTGCCAGCAGTTTGGGCAGGGGAGTCGCTGGGGCCAACGTCCTGACTTTC
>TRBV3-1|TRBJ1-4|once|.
CASSQQGAANEKLFF
TGTGCCAGCAGCCAACAGGGTGCGGCTAATGAAAAACTGTTTTTT
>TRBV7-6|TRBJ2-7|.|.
CASSSQAFSYEQYF
TGTGCCAGCAGCTCTCAGGCGTTCTCCTACGAGCAGTACTTC
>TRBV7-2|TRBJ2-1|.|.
CASSFRDRQETQYF
TGTGCCAGCAGCTTCCGGGACCGCCAAGAGACCCAGTACTTT
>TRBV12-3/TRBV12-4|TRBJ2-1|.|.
CASSLKSEQFF
TGTGCCAGCAGTTTGAAAAGTGAGCAGTTCTTC
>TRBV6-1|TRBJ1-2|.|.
CASSPTVVTNYGYTF
TGTGCCAGCAGCCCAACAGTAGTGACTAACTATGGCTACACCTTC
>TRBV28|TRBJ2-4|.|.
CASSLAGSKNIQYF
TGTGCCAGCAGTTTGGCAGGTAGCAAAAACATTCAGTACTTC
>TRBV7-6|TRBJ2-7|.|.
CASSLGTHTYEQYF
TGTGCCAGCAGCTTGGGGACTCACACCTACGAGCAGTACTTC
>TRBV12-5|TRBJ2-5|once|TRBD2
CASGHGGAGEQYF
TGTGCTAGTGGCCACGGGGGGGCGGGGGAGCAGTACTTC
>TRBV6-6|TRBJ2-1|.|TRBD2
CASSVFPAGVGNEQFF
TGTGCCAGCAGTGTATTTCCAGCGGGAGTGGGGAATGAGCAGTTCTTC
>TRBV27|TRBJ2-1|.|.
CASSGESNEQFF
TGTGCCAGCAGTGGGGAGAGCAATGAGCAGTTCTTC
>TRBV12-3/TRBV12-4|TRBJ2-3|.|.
CASSFLGNPSTDTQYF
TGTGCCAGCAGTTTCTTAGGAAACCCAAGCACAGATACGCAGTATTTT
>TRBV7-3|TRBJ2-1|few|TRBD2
CASSQAGGGYNEQFF
TGTGCCAGCAGCCAAGCGGGAGGGGGCTACAATGAGCAGTTCTTC
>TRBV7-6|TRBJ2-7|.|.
CASSLGPEKIYEQYF
TGTGCTAGCAGCTTAGGGCCGGAGAAGATCTACGAGCAGTACTTC
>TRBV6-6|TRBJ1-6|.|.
CASSRQTGNSPLHF
TGTGCCAGCAGTAGACAAACAGGGAATTCACCCCTCCACTTT
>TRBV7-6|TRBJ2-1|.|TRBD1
CASSNRDRGSYNEQFF
TGTGCCAGCAGCAACCGGGACAGGGGCTCCTACAATGAGCAGTTCTTC
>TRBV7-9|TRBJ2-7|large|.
CASSLAQYEQYF
TGTGCCAGCAGCTTAGCCCAATACGAGCAGTACTTC